Included here is one T cell receptor (beta chain) sequence, with context. CDR1 and CDR2 (germline): KGHDR, SFDVKD. Between the trimmed V and J ends, which lost 2 bases and 6 bases, there was a span of 13 bases. The CDR3 is 15 amino acids. TCRdb re-derived calls from the 5' RACE reads in MiXCR, one entry per CDR3 protein. The sample records roughly 380,000 distinct CDR3 sequences, 28% being singletons. This sample stems from a study of T-cell memory formation after mild COVID-19. The chain joins TRBV24-1 to TRBJ2-1, with a possible D match to TRBD1 (5 bases). The sequencing sample was made of PBMCs or a T cell subset sorted from them (not recorded which). The sequence was collected from an adult woman who had mild COVID-19 (a few samples of this study predate the infection). Cell type and time point are not known. The CDR3 nucleotides read TGTGCCACCAGTGATTCCCTAGGGGCTACCAATGAGCAGTTCTTC. Amino acid sequence: CATSDSLGATNEQFF.